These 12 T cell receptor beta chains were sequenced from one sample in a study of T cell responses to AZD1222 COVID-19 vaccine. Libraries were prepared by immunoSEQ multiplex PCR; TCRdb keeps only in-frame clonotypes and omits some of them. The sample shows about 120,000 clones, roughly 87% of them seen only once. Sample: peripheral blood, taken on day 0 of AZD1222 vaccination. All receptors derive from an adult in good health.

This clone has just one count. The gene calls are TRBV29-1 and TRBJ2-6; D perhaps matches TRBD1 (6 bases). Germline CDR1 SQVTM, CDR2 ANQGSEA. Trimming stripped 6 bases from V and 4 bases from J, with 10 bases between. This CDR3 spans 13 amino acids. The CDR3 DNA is TGCAGCGTCCAGGGGACCGGGGCCAACGTCCTGACTTTC. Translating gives CSVQGTGANVLTF.

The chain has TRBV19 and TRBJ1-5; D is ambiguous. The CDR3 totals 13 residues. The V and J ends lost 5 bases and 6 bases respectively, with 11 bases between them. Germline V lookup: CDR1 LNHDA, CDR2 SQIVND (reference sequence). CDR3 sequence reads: CASSPDPRQPQHF. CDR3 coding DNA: TGTGCCAGTAGTCCCGATCCTCGTCAGCCCCAGCATTTT.

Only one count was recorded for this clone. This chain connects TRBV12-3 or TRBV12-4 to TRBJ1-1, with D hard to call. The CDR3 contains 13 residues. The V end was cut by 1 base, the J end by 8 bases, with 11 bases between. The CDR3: CASSLDFGYEAFF. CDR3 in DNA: TGTGCCAGCAGTTTAGATTTCGGATACGAAGCTTTCTTT.

CDR3 in DNA: TGTGCCTGGAGTGCAGACCGGACTAGCGGGGGGGAAGGTTGGAAGACCGGGGAGCTGTTTTTT. As protein: CAWSADRTSGGEGWKTGELFF. The chain uses TRBV30 and TRBJ2-2; 15 nucleotides line up with TRBD2. Germline V lookup: CDR1 GTSNPN, CDR2 SVGIG (reference sequence). Losses at the gene ends were 1 base for V and 5 bases for J; bases not matched to a gene: 17. The CDR3 extends over 21 amino acids.

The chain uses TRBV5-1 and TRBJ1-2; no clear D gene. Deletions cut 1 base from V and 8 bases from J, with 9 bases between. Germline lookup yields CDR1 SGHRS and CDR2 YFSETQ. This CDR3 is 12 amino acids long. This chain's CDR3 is CASSLLNDGYTF. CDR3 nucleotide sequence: TGCGCCAGCAGCTTGCTGAATGACGGCTACACCTTC.

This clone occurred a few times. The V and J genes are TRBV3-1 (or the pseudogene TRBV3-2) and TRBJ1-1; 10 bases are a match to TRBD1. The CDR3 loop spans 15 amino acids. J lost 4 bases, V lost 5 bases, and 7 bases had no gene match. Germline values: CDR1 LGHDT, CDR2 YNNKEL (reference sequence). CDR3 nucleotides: TGTGCCAGCAGCGATTCCGGGACAGGGGCCACTGAAGCTTTCTTT. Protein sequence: CASSDSGTGATEAFF.

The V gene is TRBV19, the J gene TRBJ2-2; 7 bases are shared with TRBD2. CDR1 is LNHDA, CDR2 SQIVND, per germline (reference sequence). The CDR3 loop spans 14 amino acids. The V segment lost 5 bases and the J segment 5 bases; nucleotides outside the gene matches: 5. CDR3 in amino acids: CASSGRGETGELFF. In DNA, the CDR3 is TGTGCCAGTAGTGGACGGGGGGAGACCGGGGAGCTGTTTTTT.

The CDR3 sequence: CASRVGGFHEQYF. The DNA of the CDR3 is TGTGCCAGCAGAGTCGGGGGGTTCCACGAGCAGTACTTC. The chain couples TRBV2 to TRBJ2-7; 7 nucleotides line up with TRBD2. The germline V gene has CDR1 SNHLY and CDR2 FYNNEI. The CDR3 loop spans 13 amino acids. V was pared by 6 bases and J by 5 bases, with 7 bases of the junction left unmatched.

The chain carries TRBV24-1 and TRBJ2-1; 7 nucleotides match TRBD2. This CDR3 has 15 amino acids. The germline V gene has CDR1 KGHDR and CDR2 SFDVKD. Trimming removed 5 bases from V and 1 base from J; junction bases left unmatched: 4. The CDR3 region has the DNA TGTGCCACCAGTGTAACGGGACTATCCTACAATGAGCAGTTCTTC. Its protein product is CATSVTGLSYNEQFF.

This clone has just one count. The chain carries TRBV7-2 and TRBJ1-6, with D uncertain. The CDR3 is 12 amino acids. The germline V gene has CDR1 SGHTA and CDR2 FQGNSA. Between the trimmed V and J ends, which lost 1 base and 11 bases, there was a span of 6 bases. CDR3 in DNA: TGTGCCAGCAGCTTAGAGATCCCACCCCTCCACTTT. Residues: CASSLEIPPLHF.

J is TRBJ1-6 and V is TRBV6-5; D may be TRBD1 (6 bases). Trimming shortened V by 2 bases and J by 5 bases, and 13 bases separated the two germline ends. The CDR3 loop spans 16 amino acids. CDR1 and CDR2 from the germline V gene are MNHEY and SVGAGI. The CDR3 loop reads CASSYRTDTHNSPLHF. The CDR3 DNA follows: TGTGCCAGCAGTTACAGGACAGACACACATAATTCACCCCTCCACTTT.

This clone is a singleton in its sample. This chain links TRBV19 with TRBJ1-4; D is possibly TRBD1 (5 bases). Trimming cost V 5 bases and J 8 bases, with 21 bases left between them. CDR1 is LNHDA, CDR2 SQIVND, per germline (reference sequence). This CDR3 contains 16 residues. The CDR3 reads CASSGGLRIGEEKLFF. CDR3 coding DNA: TGTGCCAGTAGTGGGGGACTGAGGATAGGAGAGGAAAAACTGTTTTTT.